Listed below are T cell receptor beta chains from one sample, sequenced in a study of shared clonotypes between healthy human individuals. Using immunoSEQ multiplex PCR, the repertoire was profiled, and TCRdb retains in-frame clones only, with some absent. The sample yields about 2 million clones, roughly 96% seen once. Source material: naive CD4+ T cells sorted from blood. These receptors were taken from a man aged 18-30 years in good health. Each CDR3 is given with its conserved first and last residue. A D gene is named only where the DNA matches it firmly. Some rows mark clone size as missing; the rest say once, few, many or name a class of expanded clone.

j_gene: TRBJ2-3; abundance: NA; d_gene: TRBD1; v_gene: TRBV10-2; CDR3nt: TGCGCCAGCAGCCAACAGGGGACAGATACGCAGTATTTT; CDR3aa: CASSQQGTDTQYF
j_gene: TRBJ2-7; abundance: NA; d_gene: NA; v_gene: TRBV5-6; CDR3nt: TGTGCCAGCAGCTTGGGGCGGTCCTACGAGCAGTACTTC; CDR3aa: CASSLGRSYEQYF
j_gene: TRBJ2-4; abundance: NA; d_gene: NA; v_gene: TRBV27; CDR3nt: TGTGCCAGCAAATCGGTCGGTCAGGGGAGAAACATTCAGTACTTC; CDR3aa: CASKSVGQGRNIQYF
j_gene: TRBJ2-1; abundance: NA; d_gene: NA; v_gene: TRBV27; CDR3nt: TGTGCCAGCAGTCCCGGATTCTATGAGCAGTTCTTC; CDR3aa: CASSPGFYEQFF
j_gene: TRBJ2-5; abundance: once; d_gene: TRBD2; v_gene: TRBV5-1; CDR3nt: TGCGCCAGCAGCTTGTGGAGCGGGGAGGGAGAGACCCAGTACTTC; CDR3aa: CASSLWSGEGETQYF
j_gene: TRBJ1-5; abundance: few; d_gene: NA; v_gene: TRBV7-9; CDR3nt: TGTGCCAGCAGCTTGGAGGGCAGCAATCAGCCCCAGCATTTT; CDR3aa: CASSLEGSNQPQHF
j_gene: TRBJ2-7; abundance: NA; d_gene: NA; v_gene: TRBV5-5; CDR3nt: TGTGCCAGCAGCCTTACGGTGCAGTACTTC; CDR3aa: CASSLTVQYF
j_gene: TRBJ2-7; abundance: NA; d_gene: NA; v_gene: TRBV6-6; CDR3nt: TGTGCCAGCTCTTGGGGCACCAGGCCGAACGAGCAGTACTTC; CDR3aa: CASSWGTRPNEQYF
j_gene: TRBJ2-1; abundance: NA; d_gene: TRBD2; v_gene: TRBV7-3; CDR3nt: TGTGCCAGCAGCAAACTAGCGGCCTCCTACAATGAGCAGTTCTTC; CDR3aa: CASSKLAASYNEQFF
j_gene: TRBJ2-1; abundance: NA; d_gene: TRBD2; v_gene: TRBV2; CDR3nt: TGTGCCAGCAAAACTAGCGGGGTTGATGAGCAGTTCTTC; CDR3aa: CASKTSGVDEQFF
j_gene: TRBJ1-5; abundance: NA; d_gene: NA; v_gene: TRBV7-9; CDR3nt: TGTGCCAGCAGCTTAGTCGGGGCGGGTCAGCCCCAGCATTTT; CDR3aa: CASSLVGAGQPQHF
j_gene: TRBJ1-1; abundance: NA; d_gene: NA; v_gene: TRBV7-9; CDR3nt: TGTGCCAGCAGCTTAGTCGGGCAGGCTGAAGCTTTCTTT; CDR3aa: CASSLVGQAEAFF
j_gene: TRBJ1-1; abundance: NA; d_gene: NA; v_gene: TRBV6-1; CDR3nt: TGTGCCAGCAGTGACCCGCGGGGACGGGAAGCTTTCTTT; CDR3aa: CASSDPRGREAFF
j_gene: TRBJ1-2; abundance: NA; d_gene: TRBD1; v_gene: TRBV10-3; CDR3nt: TGTGCCATCAGTGAGGTACTTACAGGGGGTGGCTACACCTTC; CDR3aa: CAISEVLTGGGYTF
j_gene: TRBJ1-4; abundance: NA; d_gene: NA; v_gene: TRBV4-1; CDR3nt: TGCGCCAGCAGTCAACCTTTGGGAAAACTGTTTTTT; CDR3aa: CASSQPLGKLFF
j_gene: TRBJ2-7; abundance: once; d_gene: NA; v_gene: TRBV9; CDR3nt: TGTGCCAGCAGCGCGGACAACTTTAACTCACGCGAGCAGTACTTC; CDR3aa: CASSADNFNSREQYF
j_gene: TRBJ1-5; abundance: NA; d_gene: NA; v_gene: TRBV9; CDR3nt: TGTGCCAGCAGCGTAGAGGACAGAGATCAGCCCCAGCATTTT; CDR3aa: CASSVEDRDQPQHF
j_gene: TRBJ2-5; abundance: NA; d_gene: NA; v_gene: TRBV7-8; CDR3nt: TGTGCCAGCAGCTTACTCGGCACACAAGAGACCCAGTACTTC; CDR3aa: CASSLLGTQETQYF
j_gene: TRBJ2-5; abundance: NA; d_gene: NA; v_gene: TRBV5-1; CDR3nt: TGCGCCAGCAGCTTACAGGGAATACAAGAGACCCAGTACTTC; CDR3aa: CASSLQGIQETQYF
j_gene: TRBJ2-2; abundance: NA; d_gene: NA; v_gene: TRBV6-1; CDR3nt: TGTGCCAGCATAAGGACCGGGGAGCTGTTTTTT; CDR3aa: CASIRTGELFF
j_gene: TRBJ1-2; abundance: NA; d_gene: TRBD1; v_gene: TRBV30; CDR3nt: TGTGCCTGGAGTCCAGGGGGCAGCTATGGCTACACCTTC; CDR3aa: CAWSPGGSYGYTF
j_gene: TRBJ2-1; abundance: NA; d_gene: NA; v_gene: TRBV7-7; CDR3nt: TGTGCTAGCAGCTTAACATGGGACAATGAGCAGTTCTTC; CDR3aa: CASSLTWDNEQFF
j_gene: TRBJ1-5; abundance: NA; d_gene: TRBD1; v_gene: TRBV6-5; CDR3nt: TGTGCCAGGGAGACAGGGTACAATCAGCCCCAGCATTTT; CDR3aa: CARETGYNQPQHF
j_gene: TRBJ1-2; abundance: NA; d_gene: TRBD1; v_gene: TRBV5-1; CDR3nt: TGCGCCAGCAGCCTCGACAGGGGTAACTATGGCTACACCTTC; CDR3aa: CASSLDRGNYGYTF
j_gene: TRBJ2-5; abundance: NA; d_gene: NA; v_gene: TRBV7-3; CDR3nt: TGTGCCAGCAGCGCGGGTTTCCAAGAGACCCAGTACTTC; CDR3aa: CASSAGFQETQYF
j_gene: TRBJ1-5; abundance: once; d_gene: NA; v_gene: TRBV5-8; CDR3nt: TGTGCCAGCACCTCACAGGGATATCAGCCCCAGCATTTT; CDR3aa: CASTSQGYQPQHF
j_gene: TRBJ1-2; abundance: NA; d_gene: NA; v_gene: TRBV9; CDR3nt: TGTGCCAGCAGCGGACCTTCTACCAGGTGGAGGGGCTATGGCTACACCTTC; CDR3aa: CASSGPSTRWRGYGYTF
j_gene: TRBJ2-5; abundance: NA; d_gene: TRBD2; v_gene: TRBV5-4; CDR3nt: TGTGCCAGCAGCTCCCGACTAGCGGGAGGGCTAGAGACCCAGTACTTC; CDR3aa: CASSSRLAGGLETQYF
j_gene: TRBJ2-7; abundance: NA; d_gene: NA; v_gene: TRBV28; CDR3nt: TGTGCCAGCAGCCAGCGGCAGTGGTCTTCCTACGAGCAGTACTTC; CDR3aa: CASSQRQWSSYEQYF
j_gene: TRBJ2-7; abundance: NA; d_gene: TRBD1; v_gene: TRBV11-3; CDR3nt: TGTGCCAGCAGCCTTTCGGGACAGAATTTTCGGGAGCAGTACTTC; CDR3aa: CASSLSGQNFREQYF
j_gene: TRBJ2-3; abundance: NA; d_gene: NA; v_gene: TRBV7-2; CDR3nt: TGTGCCAGCAGCTTCTGGGGAAGCACAGATACGCAGTATTTT; CDR3aa: CASSFWGSTDTQYF
j_gene: TRBJ1-4; abundance: few; d_gene: TRBD1; v_gene: TRBV6-1; CDR3nt: TGTGCCAGCACCACAGGGGGAAATGAAAAACTGTTTTTT; CDR3aa: CASTTGGNEKLFF
j_gene: TRBJ2-6; abundance: NA; d_gene: NA; v_gene: TRBV4-3; CDR3nt: TGCGCCAGCAGCCAAGTCGTGACCTCTGGGGCCAACGTCCTGACTTTC; CDR3aa: CASSQVVTSGANVLTF